The clone carrying this T cell receptor (beta chain) has a count of ten or more. The data are from a study of T cell repertoires in cytomegalovirus infection. Across the study: Based on public TCR beta signatures, there were indications of CMV infection and of a matching HLA type.

TCRdb analysed the reads with MiXCR anew, one entry per CDR3 protein. The data contain some 180,000 distinct CDR3 sequences, approximately 19% of them singletons. Source material: PBMCs. The TCR originated in a human donor in good health (CMV status not recorded). Some clones in this sample may be carry-over from other donors' samples.

The CDR3 DNA follows: TGTGCCAGCAGCATACAGGGGGCACACAATGAGCAGTTCTTC. Translating gives CASSIQGAHNEQFF. This rearrangement joins TRBV7-2 to TRBJ2-1; 9 bases fit TRBD1. The CDR3 loop spans 14 amino acids. CDR1 is SGHTA, CDR2 FQGNSA, per germline. J lost 5 bases, V lost 5 bases, and 4 bases had no gene match. The whole variable domain, filled in from reference TRBV7-2 and TRBJ2-1, reads GAGVSQSPSNKVTEKGKDVELRCDPISGHTALYWYRQSLGQGLEFLIYFQGNSAPDKSGLPSDRFSAERTGGSVSTLTIQRTQQEDSAVYLCASSIQGAHNEQFFGPGTRLTVL.